This T cell receptor beta chain was obtained from a study of cytomegalovirus exposure and HLA in healthy donors. Notes on this clone: What it binds is not known.

The CDR3 loop spans 12 amino acids. The V end was cut by 5 bases, the J end by 7 bases, with 6 bases between. Germline V gene lookup returns CDR1 WNHNN and CDR2 SYGVQD (reference sequence). Primers: 60 Vbeta forward and 13 Jbeta reverse. Profiling relied on immunoSEQ multiplex PCR, and the TCRdb table lists in-frame clones only, not all of them. This repertoire includes 100,000 to 150,000 clones. Study conclusions and caveats: Presence/absence analyses supposed approximately even sequencing depth among donors.

This receptor was identified in a man between 18 and 29 years old in good health and CMV-seronegative. The V call is TRBV10-1, the J call TRBJ1-6, with D possibly matching TRBD1 (6 bases). Sequences were obtained from PBMCs. CDR3 amino acids: CASSTGNSPLHF. The CDR3 region has the DNA TGCGCCAGCAGTACAGGGAATTCACCCCTCCACTTT.